A selection of T cell receptor beta chains follows, all from one sample in a study of blood T cell repertoires in COVID-19. The method was immunoSEQ multiplex PCR; TCRdb's version includes in-frame clones alone and lacks a portion of them. The sample consists of roughly 120,000 clones, 70% to 85% of them appearing once. Sequenced material: peripheral blood. The receptors derive from a man between 65 and 85 years old with active or convalescent COVID-19. The CDR3 runs from the conserved cysteine through the conserved F or W. D genes are given only for firm matches. Clone size is shown for a subset of rows, as once, few, many or a class of expanded clone.

TRBJ2-7	TRBV6-2/TRBV6-3	TRBD1	-	CASSPRQGASYEQYF	TGTGCCAGCAGTCCGAGACAGGGGGCCTCCTACGAGCAGTACTTC
TRBJ2-3	TRBV19	TRBD1	once	CASKLAPSQGADTQYF	TGTGCCAGCAAGTTGGCCCCCTCACAGGGGGCAGATACGCAGTATTTT
TRBJ2-3	TRBV4-3	TRBD2	-	CASSQDPTRGGTDTQYF	TGCGCCAGCAGCCAAGATCCGACGCGGGGGGGCACAGATACGCAGTATTTT
TRBJ1-6	TRBV29-1	TRBD1	-	CSVQTQGQPLHF	TGCAGCGTTCAGACGCAGGGACAGCCCCTCCACTTT
TRBJ2-7	TRBV28	-	-	CASSSQGPHEQYF	TGTGCCAGCAGTTCGCAGGGGCCCCACGAGCAGTACTTC
TRBJ2-1	TRBV5-8	-	-	CASSYRYNEQFF	TGTGCCAGCAGCTACAGGTACAATGAGCAGTTCTTC
TRBJ1-1	TRBV12-3/TRBV12-4	-	once	CASRRTESAFF	TGTGCCAGCAGACGAACCGAGTCTGCTTTCTTT
TRBJ1-1	TRBV6-5	-	-	CASSYSVRNTEAFF	TGTGCCAGCAGTTACTCGGTGAGGAACACTGAAGCTTTCTTT
TRBJ2-3	TRBV5-1	TRBD2	once	CASSLDPSGRVRTDTQYF	TGCGCCAGCAGCTTGGATCCTAGCGGGAGGGTCCGCACAGATACGCAGTATTTT
TRBJ2-1	TRBV5-1	TRBD1	few	CASSSRDSRDEQFF	TGCGCCAGCAGCTCCCGGGACAGCAGGGATGAGCAGTTCTTC
TRBJ1-6	TRBV4-3	-	-	CASSQIENSPLHF	TGCGCCAGCAGCCAGATTGAGAATTCACCCCTCCACTTT
TRBJ1-1	TRBV28	-	-	CASSSQRELGTEAFF	TGTGCCAGCAGTTCCCAGAGGGAACTGGGCACTGAAGCTTTCTTT
TRBJ2-5	TRBV29-1	-	few	CSVEHLGQETQYF	TGCAGCGTTGAGCACCTCGGGCAAGAGACCCAGTACTTC
TRBJ2-7	TRBV7-3	TRBD2	once	CASSLGLAGAEQYF	TGTGCCAGCAGCCTCGGACTAGCGGGGGCCGAGCAGTACTTC
TRBJ1-1	TRBV2	TRBD1	-	CASNGQGNTEAFF	TGTGCCAGCAATGGACAGGGGAACACTGAAGCTTTCTTT
TRBJ2-2	TRBV5-4	-	-	CASSGEETGELFF	TGTGCCAGCAGCGGCGAGGAAACCGGGGAGCTGTTTTTT
TRBJ1-6	TRBV10-2	-	-	CASSAKGELSPLHF	TGCGCCAGCAGTGCAAAGGGAGAGCTTTCACCCCTCCACTTT
TRBJ2-3	TRBV11-3	TRBD2	-	CASSPRTSGNTDTQYF	TGTGCCAGCAGCCCCCGGACTAGCGGCAACACAGATACGCAGTATTTT
TRBJ1-5	TRBV28	-	-	CASSLSSGVGLSNQPQHF	TGTGCCAGCAGTTTGTCTTCCGGGGTAGGATTAAGCAATCAGCCCCAGCATTTT
TRBJ1-1	TRBV11-2	TRBD1	-	CASSPRDRLYTEAFF	TGTGCCAGCAGCCCTCGGGACAGACTATACACTGAAGCTTTCTTT
TRBJ2-1	TRBV9	TRBD2	-	CASSETSARDEQFF	TGTGCCAGCAGCGAGACTAGCGCGAGGGATGAGCAGTTCTTC
TRBJ2-7	TRBV5-8	-	-	CASSLVSRGRSEQYF	TGTGCCAGCAGCTTGGTTTCGAGGGGGAGAAGCGAGCAGTACTTC
TRBJ1-5	TRBV5-6	TRBD1	-	CASSLGTGGQPQHF	TGTGCCAGCAGCTTGGGGACAGGCGGTCAGCCCCAGCATTTT
TRBJ1-2	TRBV11-2	TRBD1	-	CASSPTGGGYTF	TGTGCCAGCAGCCCCACAGGGGGCGGCTACACCTTC
TRBJ1-5	TRBV24-1	TRBD1	-	CATSDYAGTANQPQHF	TGTGCCACCAGTGATTACGCCGGGACAGCCAATCAGCCCCAGCATTTT
TRBJ2-7	TRBV27	-	-	CASWGRVGYEQYF	TGTGCCAGTTGGGGCAGGGTGGGCTACGAGCAGTACTTC
TRBJ1-2	TRBV5-4	-	-	CASSLDRELSGYTF	TGTGCCAGCAGCTTGGACAGGGAACTGTCTGGCTACACCTTC
TRBJ2-4	TRBV14	-	-	CASSQGGSGIQYF	TGTGCCAGCAGCCAGGGGGGAAGTGGCATTCAGTACTTC
TRBJ1-2	TRBV19	-	-	CASSTLDSSSEGYTF	TGTGCCAGTAGTACCCTCGACAGTAGCTCGGAGGGCTACACCTTC
TRBJ1-1	TRBV27	-	-	CASTDRLKGEAFF	TGTGCCAGCACCGACAGGCTGAAAGGTGAAGCTTTCTTT
TRBJ1-4	TRBV15	-	-	CATSRVSTNEKLFF	TGTGCCACCAGCAGAGTCTCAACTAATGAAAAACTGTTTTTT
TRBJ2-7	TRBV7-6	TRBD2	-	CASSLLAGASSYEQYF	TGTGCCAGCAGCTTGCTAGCGGGGGCTAGCTCCTACGAGCAGTACTTC
TRBJ1-2	TRBV4-1	TRBD1	once	CASSPSGQGGFGYGYTF	TGCGCCAGCAGCCCATCCGGACAGGGAGGGTTCGGCTATGGCTACACCTTC
TRBJ1-5	TRBV12-3/TRBV12-4	-	-	CASSFRGDQPQHF	TGTGCCAGCAGTTTTCGCGGGGATCAGCCCCAGCATTTT
TRBJ2-5	TRBV5-6	TRBD2	-	CASSLGTSSATQYF	TGTGCCAGCAGCCTCGGGACTAGCTCGGCGACCCAGTACTTC
TRBJ2-6	TRBV7-2	-	-	CASSLTGASGANVLTF	TGTGCCAGCAGCTTAACGGGAGCTTCTGGGGCCAACGTCCTGACTTTC
TRBJ2-7	TRBV11-3	TRBD1	-	CASSPGGSYEQYF	TGTGCCAGCAGTCCAGGGGGTTCATACGAGCAGTACTTC
TRBJ1-2	TRBV15	-	-	CATSRDRQQYGYTF	TGTGCCACCAGCAGAGACCGACAGCAATATGGCTACACCTTC
TRBJ2-7	TRBV7-2	TRBD2	-	CASSLVASGAYEQYF	TGTGCCAGCAGCTTAGTGGCTAGCGGTGCTTACGAGCAGTACTTC
TRBJ1-2	TRBV4-2	-	-	CASSQGDNYGYTF	TGTGCCAGCAGCCAAGGAGATAACTATGGCTACACCTTC